This T cell receptor beta chain is drawn from a study of cytomegalovirus exposure and HLA in healthy donors. Overall study: The same platform used for the roughly 650 first-cohort repertoires was also used for the 95 to 150 validation repertoires, as a later analysis reported. Whole-study results and caveats: Reports showed the classifier diagnosing cytomegalovirus status with high specificity and sensitivity.

Measured with immunoSEQ multiplex PCR; TCRdb has only the in-frame clones, and not every one. The sample includes about 58,000 clones, under 95% of them seen just once. To note about this clone: The antigen is not known.

The specimen sequenced was PBMCs. The TCR comes from a man in his late teens or twenties in good health and CMV-seronegative.

CDR3 sequence: CASSNDLDREYEQYF. DNA for the CDR3: TGTGCCAGCAGTAACGATTTAGACAGAGAGTACGAGCAGTACTTC. The chain joins TRBV6-5 to TRBJ2-7; a possible D gene is TRBD1 (5 bases). The CDR3 extends over 15 amino acids. V was trimmed by 5 bases and J by 4 bases, leaving 18 bases between them. From germline, CDR1 is MNHEY and CDR2 SVGAGI.